The 20 T cell receptor beta chains reported below all come from one sample, sequenced in a study of PD-L1 blockade in urothelial cancer. Some clones are missing from TCRdb's copy, which holds only in-frame ones; the method was immunoSEQ multiplex PCR. The sample has tens of thousands of clones, more than 70% seen once. The specimen comprised PBMCs, sampled around atezolizumab (anti-PD-L1) treatment. The origin of the receptors is a man in his fifties or sixties with urothelial cancer.

This chain joins TRBV19 and TRBJ2-3, with TRBD2 matching over 9 bases. Germline V gives CDR1 LNHDA, CDR2 SQIVND (reference sequence). Unmatched junction bases numbered 12, after V lost 4 bases and J lost 1 base. This CDR3 has 18 amino acids. CDR3 sequence: CASSTRVASGKGTDTQYF. The CDR3 region has the DNA TGTGCCAGTAGTACCCGGGTGGCTAGCGGGAAGGGCACAGATACGCAGTATTTT. The variable domain in full, completed from reference TRBV19 and TRBJ2-3, reads DGGITQSPKYLFRKEGQNVTLSCEQNLNHDAMYWYRQDPGQGLRLIYYSQIVNDFQKGDIAEGYSVSREKKESFPLTVTSAQKNPTAFYLCASSTRVASGKGTDTQYFGPGTRLTVL.

The chain employs TRBV6-1 and TRBJ2-5, with 7 bases matching TRBD1. CDR1 and CDR2 from the germline V gene are MNHNS and SASEGT. J lost 5 bases, V lost 8 bases, and 11 bases had no gene match. This CDR3 contains 14 residues. DNA of the CDR3: TGTGCCAGCTTACGACAGGGCGGAAGGGAGACCCAGTACTTC. It yields the protein CASLRQGGRETQYF.

The V call is TRBV7-2, the J call TRBJ1-4; D is ambiguous. Trimming shortened V by 7 bases and J by 3 bases, and 9 bases separated the two germline ends. This CDR3 is built from 13 residues. The germline CDR1 and CDR2 sequences are SGHTA and FQGNSA. The CDR3: CASNMVANEKLFF. CDR3 bases: TGTGCCAGCAACATGGTGGCTAATGAAAAACTGTTTTTT. Using reference TRBV7-2 and TRBJ1-4 for the parts outside the CDR3, the full variable domain is GAGVSQSPSNKVTEKGKDVELRCDPISGHTALYWYRQSLGQGLEFLIYFQGNSAPDKSGLPSDRFSAERTGGSVSTLTIQRTQQEDSAVYLCASNMVANEKLFFGSGTQLSVL.

The V gene is TRBV27, the J gene TRBJ1-4, with D perhaps matching TRBD1 (5 bases). The CDR3 spans 16 residues. The germline V gene encodes CDR1 MNHEY and CDR2 SMNVEV (reference sequence). V was cut by 3 bases and J by 2 bases, with 13 bases left in between. The CDR3 spells CASSFLGGATNEKLFF. In DNA form, the CDR3 reads TGTGCCAGCAGTTTCTTAGGAGGGGCCACTAATGAAAAACTGTTTTTT. Drawing the rest from reference TRBV27 and TRBJ1-4, the complete variable domain is EAQVTQNPRYLITVTGKKLTVTCSQNMNHEYMSWYRQDPGLGLRQIYYSMNVEVTDKGDVPEGYKVSRKEKRNFPLILESPSPNQTSLYFCASSFLGGATNEKLFFGSGTQLSVL.

The chain couples TRBV6-5 to TRBJ2-7; D might be TRBD2 (5 bases). V lost 0 bases and J 5 bases, leaving 11 bases between the germline ends. The CDR3 loop spans 14 amino acids. Germline CDR1 and CDR2: MNHEY and SVGAGI. CDR3 nucleotide sequence: TGTGCCAGCAGTTACTCGATACTAGATCACGAGCAGTACTTC. Translated, it gives CASSYSILDHEQYF.

The chain joins TRBV6-1 to TRBJ1-2; 9 nucleotides align to TRBD1. The V gene end was trimmed by 4 bases and the J gene end by 7 bases; junction bases not matched to a gene: 13. CDR3 length: 16 amino acids. Germline V CDR1 and CDR2: MNHNS, SASEGT. The chain's CDR3 is CASSAPGQGLAVGYTF. DNA of the CDR3: TGTGCCAGCAGTGCACCCGGACAGGGGTTAGCAGTTGGCTACACCTTC.

The chain joins TRBV30 to TRBJ1-5; perhaps TRBD1 as D (5 bases). The CDR3 totals 14 residues. Germline V gene data show CDR1 as GTSNPN and CDR2 as SVGIG (reference sequence). The V end lost 0 bases, the J end lost 4 bases, and 10 bases lay between the germline ends. The CDR3, as DNA: TGTGCCTGGAGTGTAGACAGCAATAATCAGCCCCAGCATTTT. Encoded protein: CAWSVDSNNQPQHF.

This clone was picked up a small number of times. The chain joins TRBV4-2 to TRBJ2-1, with TRBD2 matching over 10 bases. The CDR3 has 18 amino acids. With 8 bases clipped from V and 0 bases from J, the junction kept 13 bases outside the gene matches. The V gene's germline CDR1 is LGHNA and CDR2 YNFKEQ. The CDR3 DNA reads TGTGCCAGCGGGAAAGCGGGAGGGCATGTTAGCTCCTACAATGAGCAGTTCTTC. Its translation: CASGKAGGHVSSYNEQFF.

This clone occurred a few times. The chain links TRBV10-3 to TRBJ2-1; unclear D gene. Germline V gene lookup returns CDR1 ENHRY and CDR2 SYGVKD. The CDR3 length is 15 residues. V was clipped by 6 bases and J by 0 bases, with 12 bases between them. The CDR3 spells CAIRSDWSSYNEQFF. The CDR3, as DNA: TGTGCCATCAGATCCGACTGGAGCTCCTACAATGAGCAGTTCTTC.

The chain couples TRBV4-1 to TRBJ2-2; D is undetermined. CDR3 length: 16 residues. CDR1 MGHRA and CDR2 YSYEKL come from the germline V gene. V shed 0 bases and J shed 6 bases, with 14 bases lying between them. CDR3 sequence reads: CASSQDWSSFSGELFF. The CDR3 bases are TGCGCCAGCAGCCAAGATTGGTCAAGCTTCTCCGGGGAGCTGTTTTTT.

This clone is a singleton in its sample. This chain uses TRBV6-5 with TRBJ1-2; D is uncertain. CDR1 MNHEY and CDR2 SVGAGI come from the germline V gene. V was cut by 8 bases and J by 6 bases, with 22 bases left in between. The CDR3 length is 15 residues. The CDR3: CASGSSYSRIDGYTF. In DNA, the CDR3 is TGTGCCAGCGGGTCCTCGTACTCGAGGATCGATGGCTACACCTTC.

The J gene is TRBJ2-3, the V gene TRBV6-5; the D gene is possibly TRBD2 (5 bases). V gave up 0 bases and J gave up 5 bases, with 12 bases separating them. The CDR3 loop spans 15 amino acids. The V gene's germline CDR1 is MNHEY and CDR2 SVGAGI. CDR3 nucleotides: TGTGCCAGCAGTTACTCACGTGGGAGAAGAGATACGCAGTATTTT. Translation gives CASSYSRGRRDTQYF.

The chain couples TRBV7-9 to TRBJ2-7, with D perhaps matching TRBD2 (6 bases). The germline gives CDR1 SEHNR, CDR2 FQNEAQ (reference sequence). The length of the CDR3 is 10 residues. Trimming stripped 8 bases from V and 4 bases from J, with 6 bases between. CDR3 coding DNA: TGTGCCAGCGGGGGGTACGAGCAGTACTTC. Residues: CASGGYEQYF. The complete variable domain, with remaining parts taken from reference TRBV7-9 and TRBJ2-7, reads DTGVSQNPRHKITKRGQNVTFRCDPISEHNRLYWYRQTLGQGPEFLTYFQNEAQLEKSRLLSDRFSAERPKGSFSTLEIQRTEQGDSAMYLCASGGYEQYFGPGTRLTVT.

This clone came up once. The rearrangement uses TRBV30 and TRBJ2-7; TRBD1 is a possible D gene (6 bases). Germline-derived CDR1 and CDR2 are GTSNPN and SVGIG (reference sequence). This CDR3 spans 18 amino acids. V was shortened by 3 bases and J by 3 bases, with 27 bases between the two germline ends. In DNA, the CDR3 is TGTGCCTGGAGGATCCCGCCCGCCAGGGGAAGGGTGGACTACGAGCAGTACTTC. This sequence encodes CAWRIPPARGRVDYEQYF.

V gene TRBV28 combines with J gene TRBJ1-1; 10 nucleotides match TRBD1. This CDR3 region has 18 residues. From germline, CDR1 is MDHEN and CDR2 SYDVKM. J lost 1 base, V lost 7 bases, and 15 bases had no gene match. CDR3 coding DNA: TGTGCCAGCACCAATGGGACAGGGGTGCCAACGAGGAACACTGAAGCTTTCTTT. Translated, it gives CASTNGTGVPTRNTEAFF.

This clone has just one count. The V gene is TRBV5-1, the J gene TRBJ2-7; 9 nucleotides align to TRBD1. Per germline, CDR1 SGHRS and CDR2 YFSETQ. The CDR3 sequence is 14 residues long. V shed 0 bases and J 3 bases; nucleotides not matched to a gene: 1. This CDR3 is CASSLGQGGYEQYF. The CDR3 nucleotides read TGCGCCAGCAGCTTGGGACAGGGGGGCTACGAGCAGTACTTC.

The CDR3 sequence: CASSPRGAGVAKNIQYF. The DNA of the CDR3 is TGTGCCAGCAGCCCTCGTGGGGCAGGAGTGGCCAAAAACATTCAGTACTTC. This chain joins TRBV5-8 and TRBJ2-4; maybe TRBD1 (5 bases). CDR1 and CDR2 (germline): SGHTS, YDEGEE. V was clipped by 4 bases and J by 1 base, with 18 bases between them. CDR3 length: 17 amino acids. The whole variable domain, remainder taken from reference TRBV5-8 and TRBJ2-4, is EAGVTQSPTHLIKTRGQQATLRCSPISGHTSVYWYQQALGLGLQFLLWYDEGEERNRGNFPPRFSGRQFPNYSSELNVNALELEDSALYLCASSPRGAGVAKNIQYFGAGTRLSVL.

The chain recombines TRBV9 with TRBJ1-1, with 8 positions matching TRBD1. V gave up 3 bases and J gave up 0 bases; unmatched junction bases: 7. Germline V gene sequence: CDR1 SGDLS, CDR2 YYNGEE. The CDR3 sequence is 16 residues long. The CDR3 here is CASSAGTGGVNTEAFF. The CDR3 DNA is TGTGCCAGCAGCGCCGGGACAGGCGGAGTGAACACTGAAGCTTTCTTT. The variable domain in full, completed from reference TRBV9 and TRBJ1-1, reads DSGVTQTPKHLITATGQRVTLRCSPRSGDLSVYWYQQSLDQGLQFLIQYYNGEERAKGNILERFSAQQFPDLHSELNLSSLELGDSALYFCASSAGTGGVNTEAFFGQGTRLTVV.

J is TRBJ2-1 and V is TRBV10-2; 9 nucleotides agree with TRBD1. The V gene's germline CDR1 is WSHSY and CDR2 SAAADI. J gave up 5 bases and V 3 bases, and 14 bases lay outside the gene matches. CDR3 length: 18 residues. This chain's CDR3 is CASSDYLYGTGYNNEQFF. The DNA for the CDR3 is TGCGCCAGCAGTGACTACCTCTACGGGACAGGGTATAACAATGAGCAGTTCTTC.

V and J are TRBV14 and TRBJ2-7; TRBD2 matches at 8 bases. With 5 bases clipped from V and 7 bases from J, the junction kept 13 bases outside the gene matches. The CDR3 length is 15 residues. Germline values: CDR1 SGHDN, CDR2 FVKESK. The CDR3 DNA sequence: TGTGCCAGCAGCGCTGGGACTAGGGGGGAGAGAGAGCAGTACTTC. As protein: CASSAGTRGEREQYF.